The 3 T cell receptor beta chains given below trace back to one sample, sequenced in a study of post-analysis software for immune sequencing data. Study observations and caveats: The study found TRBV5-6, TRBV5-1 and TRBV20-1 among four to six TRBV segments more frequent in patients than controls.

TCR beta libraries were prepared from cDNA with unique molecular identifiers. TCRdb re-analysed the PCR reads in MiXCR, keeping a single row per CDR3 protein. This table has 700,000 to 900,000 distinct CDR3 sequences, around 45% appearing once. Their antigens are not known. The specimen sequenced was blood. The receptors here all came from a girl between 5 and 17 years old with multiple sclerosis.

V is TRBV30 and J is TRBJ2-1; 8 bases align to TRBD2. Germline V gene sequence: CDR1 GTSNPN, CDR2 SVGIG (reference sequence). The CDR3 loop spans 15 amino acids. CDR3 protein: CANGGDLSSYNEQFF. CDR3 nucleotide sequence: TGTGCGAACGGGGGGGACCTGAGCTCCTACAATGAGCAGTTCTTC.

This chain uses TRBV7-9 with TRBJ2-5; the match to TRBD1 covers 9 bases. The end of the DNA fits TRBJ2-7 better, so the J call may be wrong. There are 14 residues in the CDR3. Germline V gene data show CDR1 as SEHNR and CDR2 as FQNEAQ (reference sequence). As DNA, the CDR3 is TGTGCCAGCAGCTTCCGGGACAGGGCGGTCGAGCAGTACTTC. Its translation: CASSFRDRAVEQYF.

The chain employs TRBV14 and TRBJ2-7; D perhaps matches TRBD1 (6 bases). Trimming took 0 bases from V and 6 from J, leaving 9 bases between them. Germline CDR1 SGHDN, CDR2 FVKESK. The CDR3 is 13 amino acids. The CDR3 is CASSQEGAREQYF. DNA for the CDR3: TGTGCCAGCAGCCAAGAGGGGGCCCGCGAGCAGTACTTC.